This T cell receptor beta chain was obtained from a study of blood T cell repertoires in COVID-19. Study information: From the United States, Italy and Spain came samples of acute and convalescent COVID-19. The cDNA or gDNA used as material had been derived from T cells, B-cell-depleted T cells, or PBMCs.

Original methodology: Reference gene primer amplification yielded estimated nucleated cell counts. Data came from immunoSEQ multiplex PCR; TCRdb stores just in-frame clones and leaves some out. The V and J calls and clone size come from that table; D and trimming were worked out from the DNA. The sample consists of approximately 70,000 clones, around 86% of them appearing once. The sequence came from a man between 65 and 85 years old with active or convalescent COVID-19. The sequenced sample consisted of peripheral blood.

CDR3 nucleotide sequence: TGTGCCAGCGGTCGACAGGGGGCCATCGGAAACACCATATATTTT. It codes for CASGRQGAIGNTIYF. The gene calls are TRBV2 and TRBJ1-3; 10 bases map to TRBD1. Germline V CDR1 and CDR2: SNHLY, FYNNEI. Trimming at V came to 8 bases and at J to 4 bases, leaving 8 bases not matched to a gene. The CDR3 has 15 amino acids.